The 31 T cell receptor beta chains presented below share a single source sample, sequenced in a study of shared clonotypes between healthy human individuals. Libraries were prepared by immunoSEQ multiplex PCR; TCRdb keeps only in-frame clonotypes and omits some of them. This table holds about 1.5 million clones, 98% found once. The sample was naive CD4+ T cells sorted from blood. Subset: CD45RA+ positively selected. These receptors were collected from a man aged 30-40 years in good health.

The CDR3 region has the DNA TGTGCCAGCAGCCCCATGGGACGCCGTACCACTGAAGCTTTCTTT. It translates to CASSPMGRRTTEAFF. The chain joins TRBV28 to TRBJ1-1; the D gene is possibly TRBD1 (5 bases). Trimming cost V 6 bases and J 4 bases, with 18 bases left between them. The germline V gene encodes CDR1 MDHEN and CDR2 SYDVKM. This CDR3 is built from 15 residues.

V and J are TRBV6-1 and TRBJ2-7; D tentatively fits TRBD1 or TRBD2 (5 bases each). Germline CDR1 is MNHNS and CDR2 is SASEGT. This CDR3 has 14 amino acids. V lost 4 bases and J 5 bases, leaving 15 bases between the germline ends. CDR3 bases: TGTGCCAGCAGTGTAGCCCGGGACCGCAACGAGCAGTACTTC. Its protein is CASSVARDRNEQYF.

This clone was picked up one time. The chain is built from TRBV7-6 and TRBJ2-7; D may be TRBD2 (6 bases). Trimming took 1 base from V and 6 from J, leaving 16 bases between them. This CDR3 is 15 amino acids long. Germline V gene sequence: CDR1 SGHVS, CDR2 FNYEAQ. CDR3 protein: CASSLVVAVRGEQYF. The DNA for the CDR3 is TGTGCCAGCAGCTTAGTGGTAGCGGTCCGGGGCGAGCAGTACTTC.

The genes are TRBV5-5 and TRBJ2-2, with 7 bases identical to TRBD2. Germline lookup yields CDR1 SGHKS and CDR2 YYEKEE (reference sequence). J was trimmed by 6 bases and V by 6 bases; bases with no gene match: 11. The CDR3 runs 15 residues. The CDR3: CASTYRTSPSGELFF. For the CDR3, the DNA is TGTGCCAGCACCTACCGGACTAGTCCATCCGGGGAGCTGTTTTTT. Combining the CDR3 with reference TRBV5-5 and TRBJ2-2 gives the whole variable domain DAGVTQSPTHLIKTRGQQVTLRCSPISGHKSVSWYQQVLGQGPQFIFQYYEKEERGRGNFPDRFSARQFPNYSSELNVNALLLGDSALYLCASTYRTSPSGELFFGEGSRLTVL.

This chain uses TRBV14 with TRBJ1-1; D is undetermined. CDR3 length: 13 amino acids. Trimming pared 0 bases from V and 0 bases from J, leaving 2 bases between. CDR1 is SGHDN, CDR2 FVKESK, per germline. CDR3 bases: TGTGCCAGCAGCCAAGAGCTGAACACTGAAGCTTTCTTT. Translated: CASSQELNTEAFF.

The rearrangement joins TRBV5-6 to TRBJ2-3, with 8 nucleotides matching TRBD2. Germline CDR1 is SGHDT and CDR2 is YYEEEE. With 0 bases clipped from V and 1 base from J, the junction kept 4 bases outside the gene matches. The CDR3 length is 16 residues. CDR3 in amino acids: CASSLVGGGGTDTQYF. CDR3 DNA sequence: TGTGCCAGCAGCTTGGTCGGGGGGGGTGGCACAGATACGCAGTATTTT.

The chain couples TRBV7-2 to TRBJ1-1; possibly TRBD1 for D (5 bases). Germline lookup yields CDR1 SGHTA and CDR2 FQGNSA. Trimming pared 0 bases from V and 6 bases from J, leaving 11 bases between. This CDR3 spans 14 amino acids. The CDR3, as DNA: TGTGCCAGCAGCTTAGCGGGAGGGGCTTCTGAAGCTTTCTTT. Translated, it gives CASSLAGGASEAFF.

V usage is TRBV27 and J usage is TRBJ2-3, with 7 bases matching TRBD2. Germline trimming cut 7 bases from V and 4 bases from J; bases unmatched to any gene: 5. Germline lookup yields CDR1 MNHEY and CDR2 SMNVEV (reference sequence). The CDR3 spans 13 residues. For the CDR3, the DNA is TGTGCCAGCACCGGGGGGAATGCAGATACGCAGTATTTT. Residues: CASTGGNADTQYF.

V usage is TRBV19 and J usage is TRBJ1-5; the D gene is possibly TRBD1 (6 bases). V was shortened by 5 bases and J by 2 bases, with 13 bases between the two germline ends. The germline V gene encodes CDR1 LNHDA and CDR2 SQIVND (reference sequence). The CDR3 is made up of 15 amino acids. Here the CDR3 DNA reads TGTGCCAGTAGTCGGGGGGGCCAGGGCAATCAGCCCCAGCATTTT. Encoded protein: CASSRGGQGNQPQHF.

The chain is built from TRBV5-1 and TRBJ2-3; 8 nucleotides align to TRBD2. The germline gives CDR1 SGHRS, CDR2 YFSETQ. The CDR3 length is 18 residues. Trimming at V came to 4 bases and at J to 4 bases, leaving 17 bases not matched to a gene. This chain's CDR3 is CASSQPAGLGPTSDTQYF. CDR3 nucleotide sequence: TGCGCCAGCAGCCAACCGGCGGGACTAGGCCCTACCTCAGATACGCAGTATTTT. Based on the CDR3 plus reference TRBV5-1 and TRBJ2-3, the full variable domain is KAGVTQTPRYLIKTRGQQVTLSCSPISGHRSVSWYQQTPGQGLQFLFEYFSETQRNKGNFPGRFSGRQFSNSRSEMNVSTLELGDSALYLCASSQPAGLGPTSDTQYFGPGTRLTVL.

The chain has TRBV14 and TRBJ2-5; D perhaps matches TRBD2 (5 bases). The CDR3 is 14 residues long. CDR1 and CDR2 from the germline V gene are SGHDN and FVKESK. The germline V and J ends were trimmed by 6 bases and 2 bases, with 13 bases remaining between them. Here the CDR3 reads CASSRRTAQETQYF. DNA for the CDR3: TGTGCCAGCAGTAGGAGGACGGCTCAAGAGACCCAGTACTTC.

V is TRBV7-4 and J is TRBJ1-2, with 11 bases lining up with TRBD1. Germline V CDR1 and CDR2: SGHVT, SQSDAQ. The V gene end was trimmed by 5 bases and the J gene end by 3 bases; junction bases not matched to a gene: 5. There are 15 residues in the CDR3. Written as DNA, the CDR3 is TGTGCCAGCAGCCCGCGGACAGGGGGCGACTATGGCTACACCTTC. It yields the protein CASSPRTGGDYGYTF. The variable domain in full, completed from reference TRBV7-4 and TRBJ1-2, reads GAGVSQSPRYKVAKRGRDVALRCDSISGHVTLYWYRQTLGQGSEVLTYSQSDAQRDKSGRPSGRFSAERPERSVSTLKIQRTEQGDSAVYLCASSPRTGGDYGYTFGSGTRLTVV.

The DNA for the CDR3 is TGTGCCAGCAGCCCACTCGGGTCTGGGGAGCTGTTTTTT. It translates to CASSPLGSGELFF. The chain employs TRBV6-6 and TRBJ2-2; D is unclear. CDR1 is MNHNY and CDR2 is SVGAGI in the germline V gene (reference sequence). V shed 6 bases and J shed 8 bases, with 13 bases lying between them. The length of the CDR3 is 13 residues.

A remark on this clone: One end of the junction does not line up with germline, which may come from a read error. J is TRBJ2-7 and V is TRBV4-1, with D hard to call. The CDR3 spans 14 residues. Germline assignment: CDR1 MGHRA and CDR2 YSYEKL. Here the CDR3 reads CASSQTIASSEQYF. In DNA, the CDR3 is TGCGCCAGCAGCCAGACCATAGCATCCTCCGAGCAGTACTTC.

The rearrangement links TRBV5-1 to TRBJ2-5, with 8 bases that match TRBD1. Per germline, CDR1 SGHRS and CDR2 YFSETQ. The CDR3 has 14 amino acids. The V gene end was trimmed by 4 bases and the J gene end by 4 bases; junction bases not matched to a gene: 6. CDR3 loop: CASSRQGLGETQYF. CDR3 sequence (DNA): TGCGCCAGCAGCCGACAGGGGTTAGGAGAGACCCAGTACTTC.

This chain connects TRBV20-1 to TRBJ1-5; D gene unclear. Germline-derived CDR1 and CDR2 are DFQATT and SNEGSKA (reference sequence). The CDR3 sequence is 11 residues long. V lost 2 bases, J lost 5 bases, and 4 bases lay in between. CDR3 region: CSARNDQPQHF. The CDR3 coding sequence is TGCAGTGCTAGAAACGATCAGCCCCAGCATTTT.

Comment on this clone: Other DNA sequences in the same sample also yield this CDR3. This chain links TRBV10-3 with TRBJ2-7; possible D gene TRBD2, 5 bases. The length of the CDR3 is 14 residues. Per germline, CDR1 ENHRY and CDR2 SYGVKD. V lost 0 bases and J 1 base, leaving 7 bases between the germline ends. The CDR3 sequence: CAISESTGSYEQYF. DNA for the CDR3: TGTGCCATCAGTGAGTCTACGGGGTCCTACGAGCAGTACTTC.

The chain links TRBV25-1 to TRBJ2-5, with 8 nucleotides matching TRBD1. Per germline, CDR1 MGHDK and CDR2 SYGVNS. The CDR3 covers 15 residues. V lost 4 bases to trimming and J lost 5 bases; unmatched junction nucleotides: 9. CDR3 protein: CASSGGRWTGETQYF. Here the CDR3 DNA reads TGTGCCAGCAGTGGAGGGAGGTGGACAGGGGAGACCCAGTACTTC.

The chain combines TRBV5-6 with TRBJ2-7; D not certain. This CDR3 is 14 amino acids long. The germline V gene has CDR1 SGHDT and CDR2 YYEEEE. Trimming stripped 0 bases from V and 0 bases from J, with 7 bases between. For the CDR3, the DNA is TGTGCCAGCAGCTTGGGACGACTCTCCTACGAGCAGTACTTC. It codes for CASSLGRLSYEQYF. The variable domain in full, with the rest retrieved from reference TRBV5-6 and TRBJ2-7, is DAGVTQSPTHLIKTRGQQVTLRCSPKSGHDTVSWYQQALGQGPQFIFQYYEEEERQRGNFPDRFSGHQFPNYSSELNVNALLLGDSALYLCASSLGRLSYEQYFGPGTRLTVT.

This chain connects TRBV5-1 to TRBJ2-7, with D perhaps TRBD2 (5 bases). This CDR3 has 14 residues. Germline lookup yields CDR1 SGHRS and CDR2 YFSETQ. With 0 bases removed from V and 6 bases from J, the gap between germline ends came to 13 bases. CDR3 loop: CASSLVGGLAEQYF. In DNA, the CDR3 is TGCGCCAGCAGCTTGGTGGGCGGGCTGGCCGAGCAGTACTTC. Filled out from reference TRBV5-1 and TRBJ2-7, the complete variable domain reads KAGVTQTPRYLIKTRGQQVTLSCSPISGHRSVSWYQQTPGQGLQFLFEYFSETQRNKGNFPGRFSGRQFSNSRSEMNVSTLELGDSALYLCASSLVGGLAEQYFGPGTRLTVT.

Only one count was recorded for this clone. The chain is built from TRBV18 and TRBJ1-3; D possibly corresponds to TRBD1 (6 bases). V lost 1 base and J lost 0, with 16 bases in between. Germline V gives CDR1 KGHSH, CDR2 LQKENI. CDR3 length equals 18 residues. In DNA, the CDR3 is TGTGCCAGCTCACCACTCGCCCCGGACAGCCACTCTGGAAACACCATATATTTT. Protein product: CASSPLAPDSHSGNTIYF. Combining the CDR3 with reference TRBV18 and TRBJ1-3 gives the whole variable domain NAGVMQNPRHLVRRRGQEARLRCSPMKGHSHVYWYRQLPEEGLKFMVYLQKENIIDESGMPKERFSAEFPKEGPSILRIQQVVRGDSAAYFCASSPLAPDSHSGNTIYFGEGSWLTVV.

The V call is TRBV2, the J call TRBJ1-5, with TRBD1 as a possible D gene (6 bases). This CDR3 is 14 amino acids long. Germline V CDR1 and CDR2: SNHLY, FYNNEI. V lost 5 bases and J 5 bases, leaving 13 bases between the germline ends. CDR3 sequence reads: CASSTGGRDQPQHF. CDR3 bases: TGTGCCAGCAGTACCGGGGGGCGGGATCAGCCCCAGCATTTT.

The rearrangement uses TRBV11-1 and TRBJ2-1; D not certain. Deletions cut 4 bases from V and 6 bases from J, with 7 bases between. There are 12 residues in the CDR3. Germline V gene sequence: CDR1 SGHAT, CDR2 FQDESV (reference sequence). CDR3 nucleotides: TGTGCCAGCAGCTCCTGGGGCAATGAGCAGTTCTTC. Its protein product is CASSSWGNEQFF.

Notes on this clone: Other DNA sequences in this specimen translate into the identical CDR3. The CDR3 DNA reads TGCGCCAGCAGCTTGGGACTAGCGGGAGTATATGAGCAGTTCTTC. It yields the protein CASSLGLAGVYEQFF. V and J are TRBV5-1 and TRBJ2-1, with 12 positions matching TRBD2. The germline V gene encodes CDR1 SGHRS and CDR2 YFSETQ. The V and J ends lost 0 bases and 8 bases, in that order; junction bases with no gene match: 3. CDR3 length: 15 residues.

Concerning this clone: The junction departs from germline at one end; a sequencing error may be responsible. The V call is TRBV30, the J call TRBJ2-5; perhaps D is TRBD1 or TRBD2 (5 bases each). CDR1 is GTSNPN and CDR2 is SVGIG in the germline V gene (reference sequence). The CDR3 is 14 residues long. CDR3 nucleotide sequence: TGTGCCTGGAGTCCAAGGACGCTAGGGGAGATCCAGTACTTC. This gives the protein CAWSPRTLGEIQYF.

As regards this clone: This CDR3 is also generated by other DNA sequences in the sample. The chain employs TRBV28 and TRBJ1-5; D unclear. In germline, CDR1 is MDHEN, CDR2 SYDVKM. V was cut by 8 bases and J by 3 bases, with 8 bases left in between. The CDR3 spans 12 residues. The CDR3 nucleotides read TGTGCCAGCTCGAGGGCCAATCAGCCCCAGCATTTT. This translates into CASSRANQPQHF. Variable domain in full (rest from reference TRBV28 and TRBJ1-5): DVKVTQSSRYLVKRTGEKVFLECVQDMDHENMFWYRQDPGLGLRLIYFSYDVKMKEKGDIPEGYSVSREKKERFSLILESASTNQTSMYLCASSRANQPQHFGDGTRLSIL.

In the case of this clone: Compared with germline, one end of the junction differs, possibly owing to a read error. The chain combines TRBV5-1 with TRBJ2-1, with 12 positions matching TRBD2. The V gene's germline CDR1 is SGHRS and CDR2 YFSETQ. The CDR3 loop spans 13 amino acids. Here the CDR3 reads CARTSGRYSEQFF. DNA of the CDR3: TGCGCCAGGACTAGCGGGAGATACAGTGAGCAGTTCTTC.

DNA of the CDR3: TGTGCCAGCCAGTTGGCCGGGGAGCTGTTTTTT. Translating gives CASQLAGELFF. This chain uses TRBV19 with TRBJ2-2; D is undetermined. Deletions cut 9 bases from V and 6 bases from J, with 8 bases between. The CDR3 has 11 residues. Germline assignment: CDR1 LNHDA and CDR2 SQIVND (reference sequence).

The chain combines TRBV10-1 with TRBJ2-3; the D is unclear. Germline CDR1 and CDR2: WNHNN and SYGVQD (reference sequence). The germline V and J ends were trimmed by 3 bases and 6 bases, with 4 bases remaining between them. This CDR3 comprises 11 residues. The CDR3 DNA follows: TGCGCCAGCAGTGAAAGGGATACGCAGTATTTT. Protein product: CASSERDTQYF.

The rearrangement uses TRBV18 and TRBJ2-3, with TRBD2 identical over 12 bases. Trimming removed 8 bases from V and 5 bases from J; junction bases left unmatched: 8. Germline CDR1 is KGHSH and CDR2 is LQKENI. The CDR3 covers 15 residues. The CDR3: CASRTSGTLEDTQYF. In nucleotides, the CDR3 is TGTGCCAGCCGGACTAGCGGGACTTTGGAAGATACGCAGTATTTT.

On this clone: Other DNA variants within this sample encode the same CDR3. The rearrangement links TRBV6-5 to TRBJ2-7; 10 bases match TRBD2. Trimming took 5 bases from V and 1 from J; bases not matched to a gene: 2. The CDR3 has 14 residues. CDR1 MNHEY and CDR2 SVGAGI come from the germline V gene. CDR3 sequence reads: CASSRTSGSYEQYF. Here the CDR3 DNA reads TGTGCCAGCAGTAGGACTAGCGGTTCCTACGAGCAGTACTTC.